One and the same sample provided the 19 T cell receptor beta chains below, sequenced in a study of cytomegalovirus exposure and HLA in healthy donors. The PCR used 60 Vbeta and 13 Jbeta primers. The method was immunoSEQ multiplex PCR; TCRdb's version includes in-frame clones alone and lacks a portion of them. The sample consists of roughly 84,000 clones, about 60% of them appearing once. Sequenced sample: PBMCs. Every receptor here comes from a woman in her thirties or forties in good health and CMV-seropositive.

This clone turned up a few times. The chain has TRBV9 and TRBJ2-3; D might be TRBD2 (5 bases). This CDR3 spans 14 amino acids. CDR1 is SGDLS, CDR2 YYNGEE, per germline. Trimming took off 4 bases at V and 8 bases at J, with 17 bases between the two ends. The CDR3 sequence: CASSPRVEAGTQYF. DNA of the CDR3: TGTGCCAGCAGCCCCCGGGTAGAGGCGGGTACGCAGTATTTT.

The chain joins TRBV29-1 to TRBJ2-7; 8 positions agree with TRBD1. CDR3 size: 13 residues. V dropped 6 bases and J dropped 5; count of bases not matched to a gene: 9. Germline CDR1 reads SQVTM; CDR2 reads ANQGSEA. The CDR3 nucleotides read TGCAGCGTCCGGAGGACAGGGTTCCACGAGCAGTACTTC. This sequence encodes CSVRRTGFHEQYF.

The rearrangement joins TRBV6-4 to TRBJ1-4; no definite D call. This CDR3 comprises 15 residues. V was pared by 8 bases and J by 0 bases, with 13 bases between. CDR1 and CDR2 from the germline V gene are MRHNA and SNTAGT. The CDR3 region has the DNA TGTGCCAGCGACCGGAGTTGGGCAACTAATGAAAAACTGTTTTTT. Translating gives CASDRSWATNEKLFF.

This chain links TRBV7-9 with TRBJ1-2; TRBD1 aligns across 10 bases. The CDR3 contains 16 residues. With V trimmed by 5 bases and J by 8 bases, 14 bases remained unmatched. Germline V gene sequence: CDR1 SEHNR, CDR2 FQNEAQ (reference sequence). The DNA for the CDR3 is TGTGCCAGCAGCATACCCGGGACAGGGGCGATAGACGGCTACACCTTC. Protein sequence: CASSIPGTGAIDGYTF.

This chain joins TRBV5-4 and TRBJ2-1; TRBD2 matches at 8 bases. CDR1 SGHNT and CDR2 YYREEE come from the germline V gene (reference sequence). V was pared by 2 bases and J by 7 bases, with 14 bases of the junction left unmatched. This CDR3 is built from 17 residues. CDR3 loop: CASSFSTSSGSLNEQFF. CDR3 DNA: TGTGCCAGCAGCTTCTCCACATCCAGCGGGAGTTTGAATGAGCAGTTCTTC.

The chain links TRBV11-2 to TRBJ1-1; TRBD1 aligns across 7 bases. Germline loops: CDR1 SGHAT, CDR2 FQNNGV. The ends lost 1 base at V and 4 bases at J; junction bases unmatched: 6. This CDR3 comprises 15 residues. CDR3 nucleotide sequence: TGTGCCAGCAGCTTAGGGGGGACAGTGAGCACTGAAGCTTTCTTT. Its protein is CASSLGGTVSTEAFF.

The chain carries TRBV7-9 and TRBJ1-2; 7 bases match TRBD1. Trimming took 5 bases from V and 3 from J; bases not matched to a gene: 6. This CDR3 is built from 14 residues. Germline V gives CDR1 SEHNR, CDR2 FQNEAQ (reference sequence). This CDR3 is CASSPRGGHYGYTF. As DNA, the CDR3 is TGTGCCAGCAGCCCGCGAGGGGGCCACTATGGCTACACCTTC.

The chain couples TRBV18 to TRBJ2-7, with 8 bases that match TRBD2. The germline V gene encodes CDR1 KGHSH and CDR2 LQKENI. V was clipped by 6 bases and J by 3 bases; unmatched bases: 7. The CDR3 contains 14 residues. The CDR3 spells CASSSSGVSYEQYF. DNA for the CDR3: TGTGCCAGCTCCAGTAGCGGGGTAAGCTACGAGCAGTACTTC.

This chain links TRBV5-1 with TRBJ2-1; no reliable D call. The CDR3 loop spans 15 amino acids. CDR1 and CDR2 (germline): SGHRS, YFSETQ. Trimming left V 2 bases short and J 8 bases short, with 17 bases between. The chain's CDR3 is CASSLTGRQYDEQFF. The CDR3 DNA reads TGCGCCAGCAGCTTAACCGGCAGGCAGTACGATGAGCAGTTCTTC.

This sequence joins TRBV27 and TRBJ1-6; D remains unclear. The CDR3 covers 14 residues. CDR1 is MNHEY, CDR2 SMNVEV, per germline (reference sequence). The V end lost 8 bases, the J end lost 13 bases, and 21 bases lay between the germline ends. Here the CDR3 reads CASAPGTRVAPLHF. The CDR3 DNA reads as TGTGCCAGCGCGCCGGGAACCCGGGTTGCCCCCCTCCACTTT.

This clone was recorded once. The rearrangement uses TRBV7-9 and TRBJ1-1; 7 positions match TRBD1. The germline V gene encodes CDR1 SEHNR and CDR2 FQNEAQ (reference sequence). The ends lost 3 bases at V and 1 base at J; junction bases unmatched: 5. The CDR3 is 15 residues long. DNA for the CDR3: TGTGCCAGCAGCTTCCTGGACAGGCCGAACACTGAAGCTTTCTTT. Translating it yields CASSFLDRPNTEAFF.

The V call is TRBV15, the J call TRBJ1-1, with a possible D match to TRBD1 (6 bases). Trimming removed 7 bases from V and 5 bases from J, with 17 bases in between. CDR1 is LNHNV, CDR2 YYDKDF, per germline (reference sequence). This CDR3 is built from 14 residues. Here the CDR3 reads CATNTGGGGTEAFF. CDR3 coding DNA: TGTGCCACCAACACGGGGGGCGGGGGGACTGAAGCTTTCTTT.

The rearrangement joins TRBV28 to TRBJ2-5, with 7 positions matching TRBD2. V lost 3 bases and J lost 5; bases outside the gene matches: 15. CDR1 is MDHEN and CDR2 is SYDVKM in the germline V gene. The CDR3 is made up of 17 amino acids. For the CDR3, the DNA is TGTGCCAGCAGTTTCTTCTTACGGCGGGAGCAGCAGGAGACCCAGTACTTC. It encodes CASSFFLRREQQETQYF.

The chain combines TRBV27 with TRBJ2-3, with 10 bases lining up with TRBD2. This CDR3 contains 16 residues. J lost 0 bases, V lost 5 bases, and 5 bases had no gene match. Germline V gives CDR1 MNHEY, CDR2 SMNVEV (reference sequence). The CDR3 sequence: CASSTSSGSSTDTQYF. The CDR3 region has the DNA TGTGCCAGCAGTACCTCTAGCGGGAGCAGCACAGATACGCAGTATTTT.

V is TRBV18 and J is TRBJ2-2, with TRBD1 matching 7 bases. Germline CDR1 is KGHSH and CDR2 is LQKENI. V shed 3 bases, J shed 4 bases, and the junction held 5 bases outside the gene matches. CDR3 length equals 15 residues. The CDR3 reads CASSPGQTSTGELFF. The CDR3 coding sequence is TGTGCCAGCTCACCGGGACAGACGAGCACCGGGGAGCTGTTTTTT.

The genes are TRBV25-1 and TRBJ1-4; D gene uncertain. From germline, CDR1 is MGHDK and CDR2 SYGVNS. The CDR3 sequence is 17 residues long. V was trimmed by 4 bases and J by 8 bases, leaving 23 bases between them. For the CDR3, the DNA is TGTGCCAGCAGTGCAATACAGTATGAGGGAGTTGGGGAAAAACTGTTTTTT. Translated, it gives CASSAIQYEGVGEKLFF.

The CDR3 DNA sequence: TGTGCCAGCAGTTCTCCTGCGGTCCCCTACAATGAGCAGTTCTTC. Translation gives CASSSPAVPYNEQFF. The V gene is TRBV28, the J gene TRBJ2-1, with no clear D. CDR1 and CDR2 from the germline V gene are MDHEN and SYDVKM. The CDR3 runs 15 residues. V was cut by 4 bases and J by 2 bases, with 12 bases left in between.

This clone was picked up a small number of times. The chain combines TRBV28 with TRBJ1-5, with TRBD1 matching 10 bases. Trimming took 6 bases from V and 3 from J; bases not matched to a gene: 5. Germline V lookup: CDR1 MDHEN, CDR2 SYDVKM. The CDR3 contains 15 residues. The CDR3 spells CASRRQGADNQPQHF. The CDR3 nucleotides read TGTGCCAGCAGGCGACAGGGGGCGGACAATCAGCCCCAGCATTTT.

This clone showed up just once. The V call is TRBV12-1, the J call TRBJ2-7; the table assigns TRBD2, which was not confirmed against the DNA. TRBV12-1 is listed as a pseudogene. This CDR3 is built from 18 residues. The chain's CDR3 is CASSHHPENGLALYEQYF. The CDR3, as DNA: TGTGCCAGCAGCCACCACCCCGAAAATGGACTAGCACTCTACGAGCAGTACTTC.